This TCR beta chain was sequenced in a study of beta chain bispecific antibodies for T cell cancers. Turning to the study itself: Healthy donor T cells cocultured with leukemia lines and bispecific antibodies. Study results and limitations: Most targeted TRBV signal came from the leukemia cell line cells, not normal T cells.

V was clipped by 5 bases and J by 14 bases, with 16 bases between them. Germline CDR1 is MDHEN and CDR2 is SYDVKM. The CDR3 is made up of 13 amino acids. Unique molecular identifier barcodes measured each clonotype's abundance. TCRdb analysed the 5' RACE reads with MiXCR anew, one entry per CDR3 protein. The sample has some 20,000 distinct CDR3 sequences; roughly 3% are singletons. This clonotype was recorded at least ten times. The antigen is undetermined. Expansion lasted approximately 3 days, with either anti-CD3 antibody OKT3 or CD3/CD28 beads. The TCR originated in a human donor in good health. Some clones in this sample may be carry-over from other donors' samples. The sequencing sample was made of healthy donor T cells cultured with leukemia cells. V is TRBV28 and J is TRBJ1-6; D ambiguous. The CDR3 DNA reads TGTGCCAGCAGTCCGGGCATGGTTCAGGCCCTCCACTTT. Protein product: CASSPGMVQALHF.